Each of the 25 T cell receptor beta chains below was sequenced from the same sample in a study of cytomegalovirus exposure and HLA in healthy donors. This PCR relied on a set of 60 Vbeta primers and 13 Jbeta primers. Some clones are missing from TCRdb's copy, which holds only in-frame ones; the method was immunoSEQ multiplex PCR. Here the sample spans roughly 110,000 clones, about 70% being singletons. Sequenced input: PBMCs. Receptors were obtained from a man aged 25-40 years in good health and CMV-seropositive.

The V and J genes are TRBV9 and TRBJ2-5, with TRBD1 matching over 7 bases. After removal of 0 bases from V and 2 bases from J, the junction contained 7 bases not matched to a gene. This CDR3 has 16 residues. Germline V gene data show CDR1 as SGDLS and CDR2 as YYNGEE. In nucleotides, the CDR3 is TGTGCCAGCAGCGTAGGAACAGGGGCCGTACAAGAGACCCAGTACTTC. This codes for CASSVGTGAVQETQYF.

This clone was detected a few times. CDR3 residues: CSVVRLAGAETQYF. Here the CDR3 DNA reads TGCAGCGTTGTTCGACTAGCGGGAGCAGAGACCCAGTACTTC. The V and J genes are TRBV29-1 and TRBJ2-5, with TRBD2 identical over 12 bases. The CDR3 consists of 14 residues. The germline V gene has CDR1 SQVTM and CDR2 ANQGSEA. Losses at the gene ends were 4 bases for V and 4 bases for J; bases not matched to a gene: 4.

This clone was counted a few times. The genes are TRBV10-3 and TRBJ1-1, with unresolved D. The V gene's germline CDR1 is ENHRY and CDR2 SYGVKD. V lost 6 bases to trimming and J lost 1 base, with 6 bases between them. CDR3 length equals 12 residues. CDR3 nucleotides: TGTGCCATCAGAACAGCGAACACTGAAGCTTTCTTT. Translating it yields CAIRTANTEAFF.

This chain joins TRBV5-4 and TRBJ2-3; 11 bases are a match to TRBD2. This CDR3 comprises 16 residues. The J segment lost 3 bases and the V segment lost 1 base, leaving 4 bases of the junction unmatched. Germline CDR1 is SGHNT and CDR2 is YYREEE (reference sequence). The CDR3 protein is CASSLISGGATDTQYF. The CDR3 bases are TGTGCCAGCAGCTTGATTAGCGGGGGGGCAACAGATACGCAGTATTTT.

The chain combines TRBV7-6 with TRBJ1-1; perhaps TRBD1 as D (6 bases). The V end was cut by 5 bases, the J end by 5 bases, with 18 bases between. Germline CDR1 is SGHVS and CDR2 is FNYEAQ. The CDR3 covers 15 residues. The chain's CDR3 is CASSPLPAGVTEAFF. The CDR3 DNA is TGTGCCAGCAGCCCCCTCCCGGCAGGGGTGACTGAAGCTTTCTTT.

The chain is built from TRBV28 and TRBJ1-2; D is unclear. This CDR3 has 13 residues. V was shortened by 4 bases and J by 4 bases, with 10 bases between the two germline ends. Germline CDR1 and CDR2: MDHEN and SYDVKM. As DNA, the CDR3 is TGTGCCAGCAGTTCCGGGGTTCCCTATGGCTACACCTTC. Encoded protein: CASSSGVPYGYTF.

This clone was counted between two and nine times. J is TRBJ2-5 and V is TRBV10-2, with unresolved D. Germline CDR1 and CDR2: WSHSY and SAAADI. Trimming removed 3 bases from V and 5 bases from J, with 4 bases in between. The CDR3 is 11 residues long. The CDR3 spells CASSDPETQYF. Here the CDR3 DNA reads TGCGCCAGCAGTGACCCGGAGACCCAGTACTTC.

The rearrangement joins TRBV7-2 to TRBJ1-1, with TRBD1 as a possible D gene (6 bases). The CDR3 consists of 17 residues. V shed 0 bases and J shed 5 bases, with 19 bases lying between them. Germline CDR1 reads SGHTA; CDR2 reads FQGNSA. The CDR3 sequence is CASSLANNHRRGTEAFF. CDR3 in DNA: TGTGCCAGCAGCTTAGCAAATAATCACCGCAGGGGAACTGAAGCTTTCTTT.

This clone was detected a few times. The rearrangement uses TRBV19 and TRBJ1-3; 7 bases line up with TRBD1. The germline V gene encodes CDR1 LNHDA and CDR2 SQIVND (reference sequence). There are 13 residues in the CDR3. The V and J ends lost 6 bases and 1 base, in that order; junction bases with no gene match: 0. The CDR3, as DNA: TGTGCCAGTAGGGACAGGTCTGGAAACACCATATATTTT. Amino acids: CASRDRSGNTIYF.

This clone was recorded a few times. The CDR3 DNA sequence: TGTGCCAGCAGTCGGTCGAGGGGGTCAGACTATGGCTACACCTTC. It is translated as CASSRSRGSDYGYTF. The chain couples TRBV6-5 to TRBJ1-2; weak D call: TRBD1 (6 bases). V was trimmed by 5 bases and J by 3 bases, leaving 16 bases between them. The germline CDR1 and CDR2 sequences are MNHEY and SVGAGI. The CDR3 is 15 amino acids.

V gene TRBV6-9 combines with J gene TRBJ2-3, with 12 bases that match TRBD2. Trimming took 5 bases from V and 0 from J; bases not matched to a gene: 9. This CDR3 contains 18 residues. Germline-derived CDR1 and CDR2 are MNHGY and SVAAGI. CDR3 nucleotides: TGTGCCAGCAGTCATCGGACTAGCGGGATCCCTAGCACAGATACGCAGTATTTT. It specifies CASSHRTSGIPSTDTQYF.

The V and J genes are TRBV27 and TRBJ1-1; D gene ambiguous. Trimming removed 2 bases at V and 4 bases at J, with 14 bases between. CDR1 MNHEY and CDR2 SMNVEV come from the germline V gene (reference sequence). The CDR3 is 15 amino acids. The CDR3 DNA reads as TGTGCCAGCAGTTTAGAGGCCCCTGGAGTCACTGAAGCTTTCTTT. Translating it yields CASSLEAPGVTEAFF.

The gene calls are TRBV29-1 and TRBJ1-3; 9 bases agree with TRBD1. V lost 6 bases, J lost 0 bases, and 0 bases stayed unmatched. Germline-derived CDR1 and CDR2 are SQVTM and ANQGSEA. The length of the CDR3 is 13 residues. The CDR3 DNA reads TGCAGCGTGGGACAGGGCTCTGGAAACACCATATATTTT. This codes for CSVGQGSGNTIYF.

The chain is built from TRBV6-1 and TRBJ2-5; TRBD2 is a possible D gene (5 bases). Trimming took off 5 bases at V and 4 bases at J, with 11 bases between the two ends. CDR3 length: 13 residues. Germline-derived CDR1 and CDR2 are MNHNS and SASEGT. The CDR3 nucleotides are TGTGCCAGCAGTTCACGGGGTGGAGAGACCCAGTACTTC. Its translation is CASSSRGGETQYF.

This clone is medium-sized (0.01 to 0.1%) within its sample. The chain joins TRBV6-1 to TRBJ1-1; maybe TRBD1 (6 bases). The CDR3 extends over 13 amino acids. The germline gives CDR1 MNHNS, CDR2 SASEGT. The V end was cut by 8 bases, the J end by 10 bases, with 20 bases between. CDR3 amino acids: CASPGQSRVGAFF. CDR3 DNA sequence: TGTGCCAGCCCCGGACAGAGTAGAGTCGGAGCTTTCTTT.

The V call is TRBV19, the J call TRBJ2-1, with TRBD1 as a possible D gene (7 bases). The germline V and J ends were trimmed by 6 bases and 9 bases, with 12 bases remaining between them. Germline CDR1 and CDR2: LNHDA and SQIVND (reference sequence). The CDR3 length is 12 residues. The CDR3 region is CASSSQGGEQFF. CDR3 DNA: TGTGCCAGTAGCAGTCAGGGGGGTGAGCAGTTCTTC.

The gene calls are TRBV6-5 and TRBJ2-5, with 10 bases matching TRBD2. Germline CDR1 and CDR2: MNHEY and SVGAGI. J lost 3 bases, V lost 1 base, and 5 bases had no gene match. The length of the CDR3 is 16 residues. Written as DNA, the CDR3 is TGTGCCAGCAGTTACTTACTAGCGGGGACTAAAGAGACCCAGTACTTC. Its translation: CASSYLLAGTKETQYF.

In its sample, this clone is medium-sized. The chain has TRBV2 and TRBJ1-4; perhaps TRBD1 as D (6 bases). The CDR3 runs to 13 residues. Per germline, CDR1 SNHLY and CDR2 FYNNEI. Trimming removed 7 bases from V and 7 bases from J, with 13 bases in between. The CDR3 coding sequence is TGTGCCAGCATAACAGGGAAGGGTGAAAAACTGTTTTTT. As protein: CASITGKGEKLFF.

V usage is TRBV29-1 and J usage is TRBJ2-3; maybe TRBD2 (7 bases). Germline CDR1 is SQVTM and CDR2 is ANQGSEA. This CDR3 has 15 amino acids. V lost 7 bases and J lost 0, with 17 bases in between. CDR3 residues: CSASRGGTSTDTQYF. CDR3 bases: TGCAGCGCCTCAAGGGGGGGAACTAGCACAGATACGCAGTATTTT.

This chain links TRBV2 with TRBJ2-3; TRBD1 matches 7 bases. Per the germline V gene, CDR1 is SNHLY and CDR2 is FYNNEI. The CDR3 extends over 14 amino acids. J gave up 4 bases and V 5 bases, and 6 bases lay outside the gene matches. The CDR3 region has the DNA TGTGCCAGCAGTAACCCGCAGGGGGCAGATACGCAGTATTTT. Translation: CASSNPQGADTQYF.

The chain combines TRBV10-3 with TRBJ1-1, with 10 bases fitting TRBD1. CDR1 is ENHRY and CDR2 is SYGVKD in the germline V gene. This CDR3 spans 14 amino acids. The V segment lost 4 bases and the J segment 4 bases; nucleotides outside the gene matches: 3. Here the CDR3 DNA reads TGTGCCATCAGTGGTCGGACAGGGGGCACTGAAGCTTTCTTT. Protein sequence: CAISGRTGGTEAFF.

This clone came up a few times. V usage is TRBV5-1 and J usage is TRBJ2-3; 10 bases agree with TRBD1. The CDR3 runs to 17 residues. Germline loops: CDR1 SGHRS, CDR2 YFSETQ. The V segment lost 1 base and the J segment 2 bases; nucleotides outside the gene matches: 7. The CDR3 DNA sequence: TGCGCCAGCAGCTTGTGGGGACAGGGGCACCCCACAGATACGCAGTATTTT. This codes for CASSLWGQGHPTDTQYF.

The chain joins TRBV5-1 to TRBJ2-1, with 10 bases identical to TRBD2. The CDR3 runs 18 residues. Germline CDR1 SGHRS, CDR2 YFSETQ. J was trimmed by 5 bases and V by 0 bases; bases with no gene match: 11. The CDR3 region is CASSLGWYERGGNNEQFF. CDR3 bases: TGCGCCAGCAGCTTGGGGTGGTACGAGCGGGGGGGAAACAATGAGCAGTTCTTC.

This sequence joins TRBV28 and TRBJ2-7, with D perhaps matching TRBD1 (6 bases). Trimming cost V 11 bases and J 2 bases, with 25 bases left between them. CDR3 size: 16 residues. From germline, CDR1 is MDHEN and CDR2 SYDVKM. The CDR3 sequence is CAVRSAFRGKTYEQYV. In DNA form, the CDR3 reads TGTGCCGTCCGATCTGCGTTTAGGGGGAAAACCTACGAGCAGTACGTC.

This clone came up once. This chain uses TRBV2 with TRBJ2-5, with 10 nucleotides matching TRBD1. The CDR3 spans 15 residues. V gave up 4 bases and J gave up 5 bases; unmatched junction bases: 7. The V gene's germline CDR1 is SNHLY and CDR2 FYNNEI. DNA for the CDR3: TGTGCCAGCAGTGTGGGGACAGGGGTAGGGGAGACCCAGTACTTC. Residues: CASSVGTGVGETQYF.